A single sample is the source of the 17 T cell receptor beta chains below, sequenced in a study of blood T cell repertoires in COVID-19. This table comes from immunoSEQ multiplex PCR, and its TCRdb copy is limited to in-frame clones, with some not included. The sample lists over 110,000 clones; 80% were seen once. The sequenced sample consisted of peripheral blood. The receptors originated from a man aged 65 to 85 who had recovered from COVID-19.

This chain joins TRBV7-3 and TRBJ2-3; D perhaps matches TRBD2 (5 bases). Trimming left V 5 bases short and J 3 bases short, with 15 bases between. The CDR3 extends over 15 amino acids. Germline values: CDR1 SGHTA, CDR2 FQGTGA. The CDR3 loop reads CASSRSGIGTDTQYF. The CDR3 nucleotides are TGTGCCAGCAGCCGCTCCGGGATAGGGACAGATACGCAGTATTTT.

The J gene is TRBJ1-1, the V gene TRBV11-2; D might be TRBD1 (5 bases). The germline gives CDR1 SGHAT, CDR2 FQNNGV. Between the trimmed V and J ends, which lost 8 bases and 1 base, there was a span of 11 bases. The CDR3 length is 13 residues. The CDR3 here is CASGLTGNTEAFF. DNA for the CDR3: TGTGCCAGCGGCCTAACAGGGAACACTGAAGCTTTCTTT.

The chain couples TRBV19 to TRBJ2-1; D perhaps matches TRBD2 (6 bases). Germline lookup yields CDR1 LNHDA and CDR2 SQIVND (reference sequence). The V and J ends lost 8 bases and 8 bases respectively, with 16 bases between them. The CDR3 is 13 residues long. The CDR3 here is CASGRGGWDEQFF. The CDR3 nucleotides are TGTGCCAGTGGCCGGGGAGGTTGGGATGAGCAGTTCTTC.

CDR3 sequence reads: CARETSGSFSYNEQFF. In DNA form, the CDR3 reads TGTGCCAGGGAGACTAGCGGGAGTTTTTCCTACAATGAGCAGTTCTTC. The chain couples TRBV27 to TRBJ2-1; 12 bases line up with TRBD2. V trimming: 9 bases; J trimming: 1 base; junction bases outside the gene matches: 7. Per germline, CDR1 MNHEY and CDR2 SMNVEV (reference sequence). This CDR3 spans 16 amino acids.

The chain recombines TRBV7-6 with TRBJ2-5; 12 nucleotides line up with TRBD2. The CDR3 loop spans 15 amino acids. With V trimmed by 4 bases and J by 5 bases, 5 bases remained unmatched. Germline values: CDR1 SGHVS, CDR2 FNYEAQ. CDR3 sequence reads: CASSSLAGGTETQYF. In DNA form, the CDR3 reads TGTGCCAGCAGCTCACTAGCGGGAGGTACCGAGACCCAGTACTTC.

In its sample, this clone was seen a few times. The rearrangement joins TRBV11-2 to TRBJ1-2, with D possibly TRBD1 on 5 matching bases. This CDR3 has 14 amino acids. Germline V lookup: CDR1 SGHAT, CDR2 FQNNGV. V lost 3 bases, J lost 7 bases, and 15 bases lay in between. CDR3: CASSFSQGSSGYTF. The CDR3 DNA is TGTGCCAGCAGCTTCAGTCAGGGTTCTAGTGGCTACACCTTC.

This chain connects TRBV2 to TRBJ1-4, with D perhaps TRBD1 (5 bases). The CDR3 has 16 amino acids. V was clipped by 4 bases and J by 1 base, with 13 bases between them. Germline V lookup: CDR1 SNHLY, CDR2 FYNNEI. The CDR3 region has the DNA TGTGCCAGCAGTGGTGTGGGGCCGAGAACTAATGAAAAACTGTTTTTT. Its protein product is CASSGVGPRTNEKLFF. Filled out from reference TRBV2 and TRBJ1-4, the complete variable domain reads EPEVTQTPSHQVTQMGQEVILRCVPISNHLYFYWYRQILGQKVEFLVSFYNNEISEKSEIFDDQFSVERPDGSNFTLKIRSTKLEDSAMYFCASSGVGPRTNEKLFFGSGTQLSVL.

This sequence joins TRBV7-9 and TRBJ2-1; D may be TRBD1 (6 bases). The V gene lost 3 bases and the J gene lost 12 bases, with 18 bases spanning the gap. In germline, CDR1 is SEHNR, CDR2 FQNEAQ (reference sequence). This CDR3 has 14 residues. The CDR3 DNA is TGTGCCAGCAGCTTGCAGGGGACGCTCGGTGGGCAGTTCTTC. It specifies CASSLQGTLGGQFF.

This rearrangement joins TRBV5-1 to TRBJ2-1; 16 bases align to TRBD2. The CDR3 sequence is 19 residues long. Germline CDR1 reads SGHRS; CDR2 reads YFSETQ. V lost 4 bases and J lost 2; bases outside the gene matches: 9. CDR3 protein: CASSPGTSGRARPYNEQFF. In nucleotides, the CDR3 is TGCGCCAGCAGCCCGGGGACTAGCGGGAGGGCGAGGCCCTACAATGAGCAGTTCTTC.

As to this clone: Other DNA sequences of this sample code for an identical CDR3. V gene TRBV5-1 combines with J gene TRBJ1-1; TRBD1 is a possible D gene (5 bases). This CDR3 is built from 15 residues. Deletions cut 5 bases from V and 5 bases from J, with 19 bases between. Germline CDR1 is SGHRS and CDR2 is YFSETQ. This chain's CDR3 is CASSSGRGTRTEAFF. The CDR3 DNA reads as TGCGCCAGCAGTTCGGGTCGGGGGACGAGAACTGAAGCTTTCTTT.

The V gene is TRBV29-1, the J gene TRBJ1-1; D gene unclear. Trimming pared 4 bases from V and 2 bases from J, leaving 8 bases between. This CDR3 contains 12 residues. Germline V gene sequence: CDR1 SQVTM, CDR2 ANQGSEA. CDR3 region: CSVVGGNTEAFF. The CDR3 nucleotides are TGCAGCGTTGTAGGAGGTAACACTGAAGCTTTCTTT.

The chain couples TRBV5-1 to TRBJ2-5, with a possible D match to TRBD1 (6 bases). The ends were cut back, 4 bases at V and 5 bases at J, with 12 bases in the middle. This CDR3 contains 13 residues. The germline gives CDR1 SGHRS, CDR2 YFSETQ. The CDR3 reads CASSVDRAETQYF. For the CDR3, the DNA is TGCGCCAGCAGCGTGGACAGAGCCGAGACCCAGTACTTC.

This chain joins TRBV7-2 and TRBJ1-2; 7 bases map to TRBD1. Germline CDR1 is SGHTA and CDR2 is FQGNSA. This CDR3 spans 16 amino acids. With V trimmed by 5 bases and J by 2 bases, 11 bases remained unmatched. The CDR3 coding sequence is TGTGCCAGCAGCCCTAGGGGGACAGTGACGAACTATGGCTACACCTTC. This encodes CASSPRGTVTNYGYTF.

CDR3 region: CARSFQGGDTQYF. DNA of the CDR3: TGTGCCAGAAGCTTTCAGGGGGGAGATACGCAGTATTTT. This chain connects TRBV5-3 to TRBJ2-3; tentative D call: TRBD1 (7 bases). TRBV5-3 is marked as an open reading frame, function uncertain. Trimming stripped 2 bases from V and 5 bases from J, with 9 bases between. This CDR3 is built from 13 residues.

V and J are TRBV7-2 and TRBJ2-4; D may be TRBD1 (5 bases). Deletions cut 5 bases from V and 13 bases from J, with 12 bases between. Germline V gives CDR1 SGHTA, CDR2 FQGNSA. The CDR3 runs 11 residues. The CDR3 sequence: CASSHSTVQYF. The DNA of the CDR3 is TGTGCCAGCAGCCACTCGACAGTCCAGTACTTC. The full variable domain, its missing parts supplied by reference TRBV7-2 and TRBJ2-4, is GAGVSQSPSNKVTEKGKDVELRCDPISGHTALYWYRQSLGQGLEFLIYFQGNSAPDKSGLPSDRFSAERTGGSVSTLTIQRTQQEDSAVYLCASSHSTVQYFGAGTRLSVL.

The V call is TRBV14, the J call TRBJ2-7, with D hard to call. Looked up from germline, CDR1 is SGHDN and CDR2 is FVKESK. The CDR3 is 14 residues long. The germline V and J ends were trimmed by 1 base and 0 bases, with 7 bases remaining between them. The CDR3 DNA reads as TGTGCCAGCAGCCAAGTTTCCGTCTCCTACGAGCAGTACTTC. It specifies CASSQVSVSYEQYF.

This chain links TRBV18 with TRBJ1-3, with 7 bases fitting TRBD1. CDR1 KGHSH and CDR2 LQKENI come from the germline V gene. The junction had 3 bases not matched to a gene; V was cut back by 2 bases and J by 2 bases. The CDR3 loop spans 15 amino acids. The CDR3 nucleotides are TGTGCCAGCTCACCAAGCGACAGGGCTGGAAACACCATATATTTT. This translates into CASSPSDRAGNTIYF.